What follows is one T cell receptor beta chain and its context. No cognate antigen has been identified for it. The input lacks base qualities; no much larger clone sits a single base away. Collaborating institutions collected whole blood in K2EDTA tubes following their own protocols. For TCRbeta analysis, collaborators shipped samples as frozen whole blood, isolated PBMCs, or DNA extracted from either of those sample types. TCRbeta CDR3 regions were amplified from genomic DNA by means of the immunoSEQ Assay, a bias-controlled multiplex PCR. As for the authors' bioinformatics: Within the assay, amplification of reference gene primers was used to estimate how many nucleated cells each sample contained. Sequence reads were collapsed and filtered to measure the absolute abundance of every unique TCRbeta CDR3 rearrangement. Productive Simpson clonality was computed per sample as the square root of Simpson's diversity index over productive rearrangements. In TCRdb, the immuneACCESS table is reduced to in-frame sequences with V and J assigned. These tables do not hold every clone; where another copy was compared, an unresolved V gene accounts for under half, and the others remain unexplained. V and J calls and clone size are as listed in that table; D and trimming were resolved from the DNA. Recorded for this sample are 150,000 to 200,000 clones; 75% to 90% of them occurred a single time. Clones ranked in the top ten supply approximately 2.3% of the sample.

The data belong to a study of blood T cell repertoires in COVID-19 (dated by TCRdb to between 2020 and 2021). Regarding the complete study: The collaborator samples originated in the United States, Italy and Spain and spanned the acute and convalescent phases of COVID-19. The samples were drawn from the first 160 participants of the ongoing ImmuneRACE study and from 950 to 1,500 subjects provided by 6 global collaborators. Sample metadata almost always included a de-identified subject ID, COVID-19 status, age in years and sex. Where HLA class I and class II types were available, the types were taken from metadata supplied by the sample provider, not from assay-based typing. The repertoires were released in a freely available public database intended as a resource for research on the immune response to SARS-CoV-2. The material from the prospective study consisted of cDNA or gDNA derived from T cells, B-cell-depleted T cells, or PBMCs. The dataset comprised deeply sampled blood TCRbeta repertoires from subjects exposed to, actively infected with, or recovered from COVID-19.

Results the study describes overall, beyond this receptor: The amount of clinical and demographic metadata varied by source and participant and was provided uncurated.

This sequence was found in a man aged 65-85 years with active or convalescent COVID-19. Sequencing was done on a sample of peripheral blood.

This receptor has the CDR3 CASSISGQGRNQPQHF. The DNA sequence follows: TGTGCCAGTAGTATCTCCGGGCAGGGCCGCAATCAGCCCCAGCATTTT. The sequence links TRBV19 to TRBJ1-5, and the D gene may be TRBD1, 5 bases matching. According to the germline V gene (reference sequence), CDR1 reads LNHDA and CDR2 reads SQIVND. Counted from cysteine to phenylalanine, this CDR3 has 16 amino acids. Here the CDR3 DNA is all that survives: 48 bases in frame from base 1. The junction carries 14 bases between V and J, which are trimmed by 3 bases and 2 bases respectively. The reference TRBV19 and TRBJ1-5 proteins fill in what lies around the CDR3, so the full variable domain reads DGGITQSPKYLFRKEGQNVTLSCEQNLNHDAMYWYRQDPGQGLRLIYYSQIVNDFQKGDIAEGYSVSREKKESFPLTVTSAQKNPTAFYLCASSISGQGRNQPQHFGDGTRLSIL.